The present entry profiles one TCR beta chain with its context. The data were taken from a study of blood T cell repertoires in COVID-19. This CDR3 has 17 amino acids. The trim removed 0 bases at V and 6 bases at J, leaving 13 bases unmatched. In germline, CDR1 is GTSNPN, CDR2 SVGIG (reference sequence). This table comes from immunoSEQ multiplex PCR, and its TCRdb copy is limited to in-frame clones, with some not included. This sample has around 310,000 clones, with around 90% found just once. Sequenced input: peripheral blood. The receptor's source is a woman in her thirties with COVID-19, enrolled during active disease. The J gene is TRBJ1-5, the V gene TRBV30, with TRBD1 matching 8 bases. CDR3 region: CAWSVLPPGQGFQPQHF. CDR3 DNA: TGTGCCTGGAGTGTACTTCCCCCCGGACAGGGATTTCAGCCCCAGCATTTT.